This T cell receptor (beta chain) was captured in a study of T cell responses to AZD1222 COVID-19 vaccine. Study-wide results and limits: Breadth and depth of Spike-specific TCRs rose after two AZD1222 doses. Only a handful of AZD1222 recipients were seropositive at baseline. Vaccine-related CD4 TCRs covered spike, predominating at 160-218 and 743-854.

The protocol was immunoSEQ multiplex PCR, while the TCRdb copy is restricted to in-frame clones and leaves out a portion. The sample carries roughly 120,000 clones, roughly 90% recorded once. There are 15 residues in the CDR3. Germline V CDR1 and CDR2: LGHDT, YNNKEL (reference sequence). The ends were cut back, 0 bases at V and 5 bases at J, with 14 bases in the middle. A note on this clone: Its antigen is not identified.

The clonotype comes from an adult in good health. This specimen was peripheral blood, taken on day 0 of AZD1222 vaccination. The chain combines TRBV3-1 (or the pseudogene TRBV3-2) with TRBJ2-7; D unresolved. The CDR3 coding sequence is TGTGCCAGCAGCCAAGATTATGGCAGCTCGGACGAGCAGTACTTC. Protein product: CASSQDYGSSDEQYF.